This TCR beta chain was captured in a study of cytomegalovirus exposure and HLA in healthy donors. Notes on the study in general: Researchers reported from a later analysis that most CMV-associated TCR beta chains appeared HLA-restricted. Researchers counted roughly 160 TCR beta chains as cytomegalovirus-associated.

Details on this clone: The antigen remains undetermined.

PCR employed 60 Vbeta and 13 Jbeta primers. Assay: immunoSEQ multiplex PCR; the TCRdb copy retains only in-frame clones and omits some. The sample has around 240,000 clones, roughly 87% seen once; the top ten hold 4.5% to 6%. This CDR3 region has 14 residues. The V gene lost 0 bases and the J gene lost 1 base, with 7 bases spanning the gap. Germline assignment: CDR1 SGHNT and CDR2 YYREEE (reference sequence). Material for sequencing was PBMCs. This receptor was obtained from a woman aged 35 to 49 in good health and CMV-seropositive. The genes are TRBV5-4 and TRBJ2-5; D unclear. The chain's CDR3 is CASSLGRSQETQYF. The CDR3 DNA sequence: TGTGCCAGCAGCTTGGGGCGGAGCCAAGAGACCCAGTACTTC.